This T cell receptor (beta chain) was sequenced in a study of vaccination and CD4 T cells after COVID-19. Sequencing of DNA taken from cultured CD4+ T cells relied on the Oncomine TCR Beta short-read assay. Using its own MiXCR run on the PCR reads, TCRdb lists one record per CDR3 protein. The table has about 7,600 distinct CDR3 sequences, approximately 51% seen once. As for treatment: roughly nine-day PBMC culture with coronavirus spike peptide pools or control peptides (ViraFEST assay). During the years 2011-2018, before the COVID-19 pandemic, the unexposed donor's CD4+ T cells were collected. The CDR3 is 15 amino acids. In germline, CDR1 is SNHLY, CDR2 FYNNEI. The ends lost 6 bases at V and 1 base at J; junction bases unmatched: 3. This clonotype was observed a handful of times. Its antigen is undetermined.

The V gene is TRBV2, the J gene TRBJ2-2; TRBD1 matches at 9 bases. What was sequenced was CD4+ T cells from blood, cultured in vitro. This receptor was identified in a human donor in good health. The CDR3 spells CASRLDRGNTGELFF. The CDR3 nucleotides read TGTGCCAGCAGGTTGGACAGGGGGAACACCGGGGAGCTGTTTTTT.